This entry is about one T cell receptor (beta chain). Its target is unknown. The data were taken from a study of cytotoxic CD8 clonotypes in ibrutinib-treated CLL. Whole-study context: Productive templates averaged approximately 260,000 per sample, and productive rearrangements 85,000 to 95,000. Overall study results and limits: At progression, clonality fell back toward baseline after rising at ibrutinib response. The study found public clonotypes uncommon, contracting or stable on treatment.

The planned depth of sequencing spanned 1 in 200,000 to 1 in 1 million T cells. The assay was immunoSEQ multiplex PCR, and TCRdb's table has in-frame clones only and misses some. This repertoire shows about 130,000 clones, roughly three quarters found once; its top ten account for 5.1%. The sequence derives from a human donor with chronic lymphocytic leukemia. The specimen was PBMCs, collected after 24 months of ibrutinib treatment.

The CDR3 DNA reads TGCGCCAGCAGCCTCGACAGGGCCGACACTGAAGCTTTCTTT. This sequence encodes CASSLDRADTEAFF. The chain recombines TRBV4-3 with TRBJ1-1, with TRBD1 matching over 7 bases. Looked up from germline, CDR1 is LGHNA and CDR2 is YSLEER. J was trimmed by 3 bases and V by 4 bases; bases with no gene match: 5. CDR3 length: 14 residues.